The 21 T cell receptor beta chains given below trace back to one sample, sequenced in a study of memory CD4+ T cells and cytomegalovirus serostatus. Single viable CD3+CD4+CD8-CD45RO+ cells were sorted as the memory CD4+ T cells. TCRdb's copy holds only in-frame clones and misses some; the assay was immunoSEQ multiplex PCR. The sample has more than 45,000 clones; 74% are singletons. Sequencing input: memory CD4+ T cells from blood. These receptor sequences come from an adult in good health and CMV-seropositive.

The CDR3 spells CASSWDRASPLHF. As DNA, the CDR3 is TGTGCCAGTAGCTGGGACAGGGCTTCACCCCTCCACTTT. The chain links TRBV19 to TRBJ1-6; 9 nucleotides align to TRBD1. The CDR3 is 13 residues long. Germline CDR1 reads LNHDA; CDR2 reads SQIVND (reference sequence). Trimming at V came to 6 bases and at J to 9 bases, leaving 3 bases not matched to a gene.

The sample holds a few counts of this clone. The gene calls are TRBV5-1 and TRBJ1-2; D is ambiguous. V was shortened by 0 bases and J by 6 bases, with 6 bases between the two germline ends. The CDR3 has 12 amino acids. Germline V gives CDR1 SGHRS, CDR2 YFSETQ. The CDR3 DNA sequence: TGCGCCAGCAGCTTGGACGGGGATGGCTACACCTTC. It specifies CASSLDGDGYTF.

This sequence joins TRBV19 and TRBJ1-1; D is perhaps TRBD1 (5 bases). The CDR3 totals 13 residues. Germline loops: CDR1 LNHDA, CDR2 SQIVND (reference sequence). With 7 bases removed from V and 1 base from J, the gap between germline ends came to 10 bases. Here the CDR3 reads CASIGQGNTEAFF. The CDR3 DNA follows: TGTGCCAGTATAGGGCAGGGGAACACTGAAGCTTTCTTT.

This chain joins TRBV29-1 and TRBJ2-5; 9 nucleotides agree with TRBD2. The V gene end was trimmed by 3 bases and the J gene end by 9 bases; junction bases not matched to a gene: 14. Germline loops: CDR1 SQVTM, CDR2 ANQGSEA. The CDR3 consists of 15 residues. The CDR3 nucleotides read TGCAGCGTTGATACATCGGCTAGCGGGGTGGGCGCCCAGTACTTC. This encodes CSVDTSASGVGAQYF. Looking up the rest from reference TRBV29-1 and TRBJ2-5 gives the full variable domain: SAVISQKPSRDICQRGTSLTIQCQVDSQVTMMFWYRQQPGQSLTLIATANQGSEATYESGFVIDKFPISRPNLTFSTLTVSNMSPEDSSIYLCSVDTSASGVGAQYFGPGTRLLVL.

This CDR3 reads CASSMRQGPQETQYF. The DNA of the CDR3 is TGCGCCAGCAGCATGAGACAGGGACCTCAAGAGACCCAGTACTTC. The rearrangement uses TRBV5-1 and TRBJ2-5; TRBD1 matches 7 bases. Germline loops: CDR1 SGHRS, CDR2 YFSETQ. The CDR3 has 15 amino acids. Trimming cost V 4 bases and J 2 bases; bases outside gene matches: 8.

The chain joins TRBV5-8 to TRBJ1-3; TRBD1 is a possible D gene (5 bases). Germline CDR1 reads SGHTS; CDR2 reads YDEGEE. The CDR3 runs 14 residues. Trimming shortened V by 3 bases and J by 1 base, and 8 bases separated the two germline ends. The CDR3 spells CASSSTVSGNTIYF. The CDR3 region has the DNA TGTGCCAGCAGCTCGACAGTATCTGGAAACACCATATATTTT. Full variable domain (rest looked up from reference TRBV5-8 and TRBJ1-3): EAGVTQSPTHLIKTRGQQATLRCSPISGHTSVYWYQQALGLGLQFLLWYDEGEERNRGNFPPRFSGRQFPNYSSELNVNALELEDSALYLCASSSTVSGNTIYFGEGSWLTVV.

This chain links TRBV10-1 with TRBJ1-5; D may be TRBD1 (6 bases). There are 12 residues in the CDR3. The V and J ends lost 5 bases and 9 bases respectively, with 11 bases between them. The germline gives CDR1 WNHNN, CDR2 SYGVQD (reference sequence). For the CDR3, the DNA is TGCGCCAGCAGTACAGGAGGGGGGCCCCAGCATTTT. Translating gives CASSTGGGPQHF.

The CDR3 spells CASKTDYEQYF. DNA for the CDR3: TGTGCCAGCAAAACGGACTACGAGCAGTACTTC. The chain employs TRBV6-5 and TRBJ2-7; no firm D call. V lost 7 bases and J lost 3, with 7 bases in between. CDR3 size: 11 residues. Looked up from germline, CDR1 is MNHEY and CDR2 is SVGAGI.

V is TRBV10-3 and J is TRBJ2-1, with D perhaps TRBD2 (6 bases). This CDR3 contains 21 residues. Germline V CDR1 and CDR2: ENHRY, SYGVKD. Trimming removed 2 bases from V and 2 bases from J, with 28 bases in between. DNA of the CDR3: TGTGCCATCAGTGAGCCCCCTGGCGGAGGGGCGACGAGGGGTGCCTACAATGAGCAGTTCTTC. Protein product: CAISEPPGGGATRGAYNEQFF.

The rearrangement uses TRBV13 and TRBJ2-7, with 7 bases that match TRBD1. CDR3 length: 14 residues. Germline CDR1 and CDR2: PRHDT and FYEKMQ (reference sequence). The V segment lost 5 bases and the J segment 3 bases; nucleotides outside the gene matches: 7. CDR3 nucleotide sequence: TGTGCCAGCAGCGACGACAGACAGGGCTACGAGCAGTACTTC. Translating it yields CASSDDRQGYEQYF.

The rearrangement uses TRBV5-1 and TRBJ1-4, with D hard to call. Germline lookup yields CDR1 SGHRS and CDR2 YFSETQ. CDR3 size: 14 residues. Trimming removed 7 bases from V and 5 bases from J, with 15 bases in between. DNA of the CDR3: TGCGCCAGCCGGCGGGAGACGGTAAATGAAAAACTGTTTTTT. Translation gives CASRRETVNEKLFF.

The J gene is TRBJ1-6, the V gene TRBV11-2; D is unresolved. The CDR3 is 13 amino acids. Deletions cut 5 bases from V and 10 bases from J, with 12 bases between. Germline assignment: CDR1 SGHAT and CDR2 FQNNGV. DNA for the CDR3: TGTGCCAGCAGCCCGCCAAATGAGTCACCCCTCCACTTT. Its protein is CASSPPNESPLHF.

The CDR3 spells CASSLGAHDGYTF. As DNA, the CDR3 is TGTGCCAGCAGTTTGGGGGCGCATGATGGCTACACCTTC. This chain links TRBV6-6 with TRBJ1-2; D is possibly TRBD1 (6 bases). Germline CDR1 reads MNHNY; CDR2 reads SVGAGI (reference sequence). The ends were cut back, 4 bases at V and 6 bases at J, with 12 bases in the middle. This CDR3 has 13 residues.

This clone appeared a single time. CDR3 protein: CASSQTSGGQPQHF. CDR3 DNA sequence: TGTGCCAGCAGCCAAACTTCAGGGGGCCAGCCCCAGCATTTT. This chain uses TRBV6-6 with TRBJ1-5; 8 nucleotides match TRBD1. Germline V gene sequence: CDR1 MNHNY, CDR2 SVGAGI (reference sequence). This CDR3 region has 14 residues. V lost 6 bases and J lost 7; bases outside the gene matches: 8.

This chain uses TRBV10-3 with TRBJ1-5; no definite D call. Germline CDR1 and CDR2: ENHRY and SYGVKD. The CDR3 extends over 15 amino acids. Between the trimmed V and J ends, which lost 4 bases and 1 base, there was a span of 11 bases. The CDR3 coding sequence is TGTGCCATCAGTGGACGAGGGCAGAGCAATCAGCCCCAGCATTTT. This translates into CAISGRGQSNQPQHF.

The gene calls are TRBV5-4 and TRBJ2-2; 14 positions match TRBD2. Losses at the gene ends were 5 bases for V and 0 bases for J; bases not matched to a gene: 3. The CDR3 covers 17 residues. Germline assignment: CDR1 SGHNT and CDR2 YYREEE (reference sequence). The CDR3: CASSSGLAGANTGELFF. DNA of the CDR3: TGTGCCAGCAGTTCGGGACTAGCGGGGGCGAACACCGGGGAGCTGTTTTTT.

J is TRBJ2-6 and V is TRBV7-2; D not certain. Deletions cut 3 bases from V and 3 bases from J, with 3 bases between. The germline CDR1 and CDR2 sequences are SGHTA and FQGNSA. The CDR3 is 13 residues long. CDR3 nucleotides: TGTGCCAGCAGCTTGGTTGGGGCCAACGTCCTGACTTTC. It codes for CASSLVGANVLTF. The complete variable domain, with remaining parts taken from reference TRBV7-2 and TRBJ2-6, reads GAGVSQSPSNKVTEKGKDVELRCDPISGHTALYWYRQSLGQGLEFLIYFQGNSAPDKSGLPSDRFSAERTGGSVSTLTIQRTQQEDSAVYLCASSLVGANVLTFGAGSRLTVL.

J is TRBJ2-5 and V is TRBV5-4; D is uncertain. Germline CDR1 reads SGHNT; CDR2 reads YYREEE (reference sequence). CDR3 length equals 13 residues. V gave up 0 bases and J gave up 3 bases, with 6 bases separating them. The CDR3 bases are TGTGCCAGCAGCTTGGAAATGGAAGAGACCCAGTACTTC. Its protein product is CASSLEMEETQYF.

V gene TRBV14 combines with J gene TRBJ2-3; possibly TRBD2 for D (6 bases). The CDR3 sequence is 12 residues long. Germline CDR1 SGHDN, CDR2 FVKESK. The V and J ends lost 8 bases and 4 bases respectively, with 10 bases between them. This CDR3 reads CASGVAADTQYF. The CDR3 nucleotides are TGTGCCAGCGGAGTAGCGGCAGATACGCAGTATTTT.

The rearrangement links TRBV5-4 to TRBJ2-1; D gene ambiguous. Germline lookup yields CDR1 SGHNT and CDR2 YYREEE (reference sequence). The CDR3 spans 16 residues. V was cut by 3 bases and J by 4 bases, with 17 bases left in between. The chain's CDR3 is CASSSPQALQYNEQFF. The CDR3 DNA reads TGTGCCAGCAGCTCTCCCCAAGCACTCCAATACAATGAGCAGTTCTTC.

CDR3 in DNA: TGTGCCAGCAGCTTAGCCCGGACAGGGGGCGCAGACACCATATATTTT. As protein: CASSLARTGGADTIYF. The V and J genes are TRBV7-2 and TRBJ1-3; 11 nucleotides agree with TRBD1. Germline CDR1 and CDR2: SGHTA and FQGNSA. The V segment lost 0 bases and the J segment 8 bases; nucleotides outside the gene matches: 6. This CDR3 comprises 16 residues.